This T cell receptor (beta chain) is from a study of blood T cells in healthy people across ages. Looking at the study overall: About one barcoded TCR beta cDNA was captured per two T cells.

Per sample, extraction of total RNA gave at least 5 micrograms in every case. Then a second PCR, running roughly 7 to 11 cycles, was carried out with a sample-barcoded 5' primer and a J-beta primer mix. Every cDNA molecule bore a tag from a template-switch adaptor containing 12 random nucleotides. One entry per CDR3 protein results from TCRdb running MiXCR on the 5' RACE reads. The table records more than 800,000 distinct CDR3 sequences, 29% of them present only once. Study-wide results and limits: Age advanced and TCR beta diversity per million T cells fell, roughly linearly.

This CDR3 is built from 13 residues. Germline V lookup: CDR1 DFQATT, CDR2 SNEGSKA (reference sequence). V dropped 2 bases and J dropped 2 bases, with 8 bases sitting between them. This clonotype was recorded at least ten times. Its antigen is not known. Sequenced input: blood. This sequence was found in a woman of 80 years or more in good health. The rearrangement links TRBV20-1 to TRBJ2-3; tentatively, D is TRBD1 or TRBD2 (6 bases each). This CDR3 is CSARRGATDTQYF. The CDR3 region has the DNA TGCAGTGCTAGAAGGGGGGCCACAGATACGCAGTATTTT.